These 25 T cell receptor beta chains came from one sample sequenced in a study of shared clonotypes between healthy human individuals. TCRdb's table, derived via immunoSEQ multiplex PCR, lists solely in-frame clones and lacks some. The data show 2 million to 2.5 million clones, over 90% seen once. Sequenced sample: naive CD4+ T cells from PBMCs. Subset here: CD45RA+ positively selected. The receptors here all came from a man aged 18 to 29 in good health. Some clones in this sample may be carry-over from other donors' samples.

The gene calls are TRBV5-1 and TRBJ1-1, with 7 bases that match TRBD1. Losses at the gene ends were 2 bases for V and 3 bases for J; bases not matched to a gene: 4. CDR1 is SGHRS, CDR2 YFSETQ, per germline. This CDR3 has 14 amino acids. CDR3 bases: TGCGCCAGCAGCTTAACAGGGGACGACACTGAAGCTTTCTTT. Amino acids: CASSLTGDDTEAFF.

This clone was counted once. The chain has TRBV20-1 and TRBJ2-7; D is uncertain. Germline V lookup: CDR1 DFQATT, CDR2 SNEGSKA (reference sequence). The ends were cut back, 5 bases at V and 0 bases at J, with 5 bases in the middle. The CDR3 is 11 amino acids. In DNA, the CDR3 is TGCAGTGCTGAACACTCCTACGAGCAGTACTTC. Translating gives CSAEHSYEQYF.

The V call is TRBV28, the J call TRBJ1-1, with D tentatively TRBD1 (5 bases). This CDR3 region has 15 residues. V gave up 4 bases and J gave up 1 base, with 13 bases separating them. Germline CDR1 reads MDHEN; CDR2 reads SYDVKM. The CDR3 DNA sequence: TGTGCCAGCAGTTCCATTTCCGGACAGAACACTGAAGCTTTCTTT. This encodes CASSSISGQNTEAFF.

This CDR3 is CASNPNGGLSYEQYF. In DNA form, the CDR3 reads TGTGCCAGCAACCCCAATGGGGGCCTCTCCTACGAGCAGTACTTC. V and J are TRBV6-1 and TRBJ2-7; tentative D call: TRBD1 (6 bases). CDR3 length: 15 residues. The germline V gene encodes CDR1 MNHNS and CDR2 SASEGT. V lost 7 bases, J lost 0 bases, and 16 bases lay in between.

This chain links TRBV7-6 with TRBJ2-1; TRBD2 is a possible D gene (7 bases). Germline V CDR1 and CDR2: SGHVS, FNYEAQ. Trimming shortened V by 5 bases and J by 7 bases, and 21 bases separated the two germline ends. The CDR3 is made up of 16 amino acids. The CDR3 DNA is TGTGCCAGCAGCGCCGTGGGGGGGGCGGCCTTGAATGAGCAGTTCTTC. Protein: CASSAVGGAALNEQFF.

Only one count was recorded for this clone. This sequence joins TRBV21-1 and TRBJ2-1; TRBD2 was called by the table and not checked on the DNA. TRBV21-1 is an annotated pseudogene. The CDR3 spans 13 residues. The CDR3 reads CKKGGSVNNEQFF. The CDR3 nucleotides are TGCAAAAAGGGCGGGAGCGTGAACAATGAGCAGTTCTTC.

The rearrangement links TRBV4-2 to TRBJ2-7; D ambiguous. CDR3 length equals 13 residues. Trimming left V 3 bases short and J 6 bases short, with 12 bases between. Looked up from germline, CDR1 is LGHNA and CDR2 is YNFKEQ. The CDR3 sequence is CASSQGLSAEQYF. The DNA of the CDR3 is TGTGCCAGCAGCCAGGGTTTATCCGCCGAGCAGTACTTC.

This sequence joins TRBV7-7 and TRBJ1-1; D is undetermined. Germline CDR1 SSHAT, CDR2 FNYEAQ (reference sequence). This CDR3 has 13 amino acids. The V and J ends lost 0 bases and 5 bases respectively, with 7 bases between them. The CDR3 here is CASSLAPGTEAFF. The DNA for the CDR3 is TGTGCCAGCAGCTTAGCCCCGGGGACTGAAGCTTTCTTT. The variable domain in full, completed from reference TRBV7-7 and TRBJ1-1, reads GAGVSQSPRYKVTKRGQDVTLRCDPISSHATLYWYQQALGQGPEFLTYFNYEAQPDKSGLPSDRFSAERPEGSISTLTIQRTEQRDSAMYRCASSLAPGTEAFFGQGTRLTVV.

CDR3 in amino acids: CASKGGAAYEQYF. In DNA form, the CDR3 reads TGTGCCAGCAAGGGCGGGGCAGCCTACGAGCAGTACTTC. The chain uses TRBV25-1 and TRBJ2-7; possible D gene TRBD2, 6 bases. The CDR3 extends over 13 amino acids. Trimming left V 7 bases short and J 2 bases short, with 12 bases between. Germline CDR1 MGHDK, CDR2 SYGVNS.

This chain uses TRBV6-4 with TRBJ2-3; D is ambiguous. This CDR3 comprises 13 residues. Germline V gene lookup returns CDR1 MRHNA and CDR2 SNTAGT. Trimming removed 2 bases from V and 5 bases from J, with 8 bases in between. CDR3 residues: CASSDTPGDTQYF. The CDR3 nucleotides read TGTGCCAGCAGTGACACTCCAGGAGATACGCAGTATTTT.

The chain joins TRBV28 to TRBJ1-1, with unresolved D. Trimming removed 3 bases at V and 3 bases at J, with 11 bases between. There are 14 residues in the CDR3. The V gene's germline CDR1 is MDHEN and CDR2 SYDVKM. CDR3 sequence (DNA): TGTGCCAGCAGTTTGACCGGCGGACACACTGAAGCTTTCTTT. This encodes CASSLTGGHTEAFF. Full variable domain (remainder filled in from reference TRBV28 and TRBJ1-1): DVKVTQSSRYLVKRTGEKVFLECVQDMDHENMFWYRQDPGLGLRLIYFSYDVKMKEKGDIPEGYSVSREKKERFSLILESASTNQTSMYLCASSLTGGHTEAFFGQGTRLTVV.

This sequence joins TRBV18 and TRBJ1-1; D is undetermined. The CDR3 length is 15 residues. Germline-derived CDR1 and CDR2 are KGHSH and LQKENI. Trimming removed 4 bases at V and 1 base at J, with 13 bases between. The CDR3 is CASSRQGGANTEAFF. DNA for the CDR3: TGTGCCAGCTCACGCCAAGGTGGAGCGAACACTGAAGCTTTCTTT.

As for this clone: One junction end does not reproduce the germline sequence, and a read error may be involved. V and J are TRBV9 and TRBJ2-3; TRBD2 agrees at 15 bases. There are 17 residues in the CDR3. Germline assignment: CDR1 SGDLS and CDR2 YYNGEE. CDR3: CVSSPGLAGGPGDTQYF. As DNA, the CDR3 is TGTGTCAGCAGCCCCGGACTAGCGGGAGGGCCTGGGGATACGCAGTATTTT.

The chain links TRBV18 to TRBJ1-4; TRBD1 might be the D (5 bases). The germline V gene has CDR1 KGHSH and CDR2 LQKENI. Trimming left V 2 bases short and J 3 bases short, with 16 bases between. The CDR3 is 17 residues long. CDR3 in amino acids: CASSPRQGPESNEKLFF. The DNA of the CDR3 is TGTGCCAGCTCACCAAGGCAGGGCCCAGAGTCTAATGAAAAACTGTTTTTT.

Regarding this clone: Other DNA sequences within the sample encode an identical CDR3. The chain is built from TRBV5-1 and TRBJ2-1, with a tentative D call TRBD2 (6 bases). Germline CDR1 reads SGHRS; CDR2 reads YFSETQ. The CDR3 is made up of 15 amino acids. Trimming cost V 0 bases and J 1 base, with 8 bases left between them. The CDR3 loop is CASSLVAASYNEQFF. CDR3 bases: TGCGCCAGCAGCTTGGTAGCGGCTTCCTACAATGAGCAGTTCTTC. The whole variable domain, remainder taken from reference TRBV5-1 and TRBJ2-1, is KAGVTQTPRYLIKTRGQQVTLSCSPISGHRSVSWYQQTPGQGLQFLFEYFSETQRNKGNFPGRFSGRQFSNSRSEMNVSTLELGDSALYLCASSLVAASYNEQFFGPGTRLTVL.

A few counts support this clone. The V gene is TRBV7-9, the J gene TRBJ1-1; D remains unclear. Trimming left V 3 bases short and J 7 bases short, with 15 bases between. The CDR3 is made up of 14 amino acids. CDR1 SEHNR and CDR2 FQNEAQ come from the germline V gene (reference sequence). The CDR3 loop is CASSFRGRNLEAFF. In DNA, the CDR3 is TGTGCCAGCAGCTTCCGCGGAAGGAATCTTGAAGCTTTCTTT.

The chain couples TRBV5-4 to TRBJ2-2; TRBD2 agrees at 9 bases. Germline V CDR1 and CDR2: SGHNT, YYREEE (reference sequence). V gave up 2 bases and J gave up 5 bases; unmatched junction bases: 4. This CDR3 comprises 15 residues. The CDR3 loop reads CASSLGGRGTGELFF. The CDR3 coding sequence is TGTGCCAGCAGCTTAGGCGGGAGGGGAACCGGGGAGCTGTTTTTT.

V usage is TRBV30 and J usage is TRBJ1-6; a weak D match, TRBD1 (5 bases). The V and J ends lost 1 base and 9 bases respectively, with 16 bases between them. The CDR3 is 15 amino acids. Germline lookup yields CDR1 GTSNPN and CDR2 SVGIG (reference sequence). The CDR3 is CAWSALAGIGSPLHF. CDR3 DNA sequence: TGTGCCTGGAGTGCCTTAGCAGGGATAGGTTCACCCCTCCACTTT. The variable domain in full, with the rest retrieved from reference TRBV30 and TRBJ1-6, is SQTIHQWPATLVQPVGSPLSLECTVEGTSNPNLYWYRQAAGRGLQLLFYSVGIGQISSEVPQNLSASRPQDRQFILSSKKLLLSDSGFYLCAWSALAGIGSPLHFGNGTRLTVT.

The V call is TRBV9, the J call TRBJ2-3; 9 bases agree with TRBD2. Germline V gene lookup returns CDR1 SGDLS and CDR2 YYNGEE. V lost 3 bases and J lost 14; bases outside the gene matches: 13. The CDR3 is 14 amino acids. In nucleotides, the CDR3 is TGTGCCAGCAGCGCTCGTGTGAATAGCGGGAGACTGTATTTT. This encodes CASSARVNSGRLYF.

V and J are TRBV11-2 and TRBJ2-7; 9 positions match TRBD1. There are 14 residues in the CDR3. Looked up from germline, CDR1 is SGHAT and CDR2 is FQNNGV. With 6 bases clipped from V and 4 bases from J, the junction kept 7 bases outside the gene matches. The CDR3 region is CASSYRQGGYEQYF. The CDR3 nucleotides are TGTGCCAGCAGTTACAGACAGGGGGGATACGAGCAGTACTTC.

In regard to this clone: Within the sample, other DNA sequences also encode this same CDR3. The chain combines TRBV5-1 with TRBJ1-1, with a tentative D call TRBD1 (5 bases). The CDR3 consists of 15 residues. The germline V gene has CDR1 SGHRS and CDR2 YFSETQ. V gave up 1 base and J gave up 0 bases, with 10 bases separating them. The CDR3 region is CASSLLGDLNTEAFF. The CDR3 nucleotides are TGCGCCAGCAGCTTGTTGGGGGATCTGAACACTGAAGCTTTCTTT.

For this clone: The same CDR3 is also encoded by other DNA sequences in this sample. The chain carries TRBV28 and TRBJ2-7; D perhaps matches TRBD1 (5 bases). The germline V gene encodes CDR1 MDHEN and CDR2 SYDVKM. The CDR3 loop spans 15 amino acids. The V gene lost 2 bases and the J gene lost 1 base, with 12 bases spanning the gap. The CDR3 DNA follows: TGTGCCAGCAGTTTACCCCGCAGGGCATCCTACGAGCAGTACTTC. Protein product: CASSLPRRASYEQYF.

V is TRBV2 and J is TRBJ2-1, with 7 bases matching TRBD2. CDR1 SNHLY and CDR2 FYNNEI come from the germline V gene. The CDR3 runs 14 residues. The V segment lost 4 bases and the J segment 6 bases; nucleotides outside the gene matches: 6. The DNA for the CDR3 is TGTGCCAGCAGTGGCGGGAGCTGGCGCAATGAGCAGTTCTTC. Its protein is CASSGGSWRNEQFF.

DNA of the CDR3: TGTGCTAGTGGTTTGGGCTACGGGGTGACAGGGGGCCGGGAGACCCAGTACTTC. Translating gives CASGLGYGVTGGRETQYF. The chain links TRBV12-5 to TRBJ2-5; 10 nucleotides agree with TRBD1. CDR3 length: 18 residues. V gave up 1 base and J gave up 5 bases; unmatched junction bases: 13. Germline-derived CDR1 and CDR2 are LGHNT and FRNRAP.

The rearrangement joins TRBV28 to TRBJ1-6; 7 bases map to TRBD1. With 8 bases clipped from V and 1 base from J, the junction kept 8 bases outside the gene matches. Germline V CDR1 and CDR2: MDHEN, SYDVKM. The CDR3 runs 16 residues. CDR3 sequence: CASHVYRGSYNSPLHF. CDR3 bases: TGTGCCAGCCACGTTTACAGGGGATCCTATAATTCACCCCTCCACTTT.